The 8 T cell receptor beta chains reported below all come from one sample, sequenced in a study of circulating and synovial CD4+ cells in juvenile arthritis. Sequencing used immunoSEQ multiplex PCR; TCRdb keeps in-frame clones, though not all of them. The sample includes 2,200 or so clones, 91% seen only once; the top ten take 1.5% to 2%. The sequenced sample consisted of HLA-DR+ CD4+ T cells from blood. Subset of the sample: circulating pathogenic-like lymphocytes, sorted as HLA-DR+CD14-CD3+CD4+CD25low/- blood T cells. The receptors derive from a human donor with juvenile idiopathic arthritis.

This clone was observed a few times. This rearrangement joins TRBV14 to TRBJ1-3; D uncertain. Germline V gives CDR1 SGHDN, CDR2 FVKESK. CDR3 length: 16 amino acids. Trimming took 4 bases from V and 2 from J, leaving 15 bases between them. CDR3 in DNA: TGTGCCAGCAGCCCGCTGGGCCCGGGGACTGGAAACACCATATATTTT. Translated, it gives CASSPLGPGTGNTIYF.

This chain joins TRBV4-3 and TRBJ2-1, with 8 nucleotides matching TRBD1. J was trimmed by 0 bases and V by 4 bases; bases with no gene match: 17. The CDR3 loop spans 20 amino acids. Germline CDR1 is LGHNA and CDR2 is YSLEER. This CDR3 is CASSRATGAKFRSSYNEQFF. Written as DNA, the CDR3 is TGCGCCAGCAGCCGAGCGACAGGGGCCAAGTTTAGGAGCTCCTACAATGAGCAGTTCTTC.

This sequence joins TRBV28 and TRBJ1-3; D not certain. This CDR3 spans 15 amino acids. Germline CDR1 MDHEN, CDR2 SYDVKM. V lost 1 base and J lost 1, with 8 bases in between. CDR3 bases: TGTGCCAGCAGTTTATCTGCGATTTCTGGAAACACCATATATTTT. Translating it yields CASSLSAISGNTIYF.

The chain joins TRBV7-2 to TRBJ2-5; the D gene is possibly TRBD1 (5 bases). Per the germline V gene, CDR1 is SGHTA and CDR2 is FQGNSA. This CDR3 contains 15 residues. The V end was cut by 5 bases, the J end by 1 base, with 14 bases between. CDR3 region: CASSRRQGIQETQYF. CDR3 coding DNA: TGTGCCAGCAGCAGACGTCAGGGCATCCAAGAGACCCAGTACTTC.

The gene calls are TRBV4-2 and TRBJ2-1; 10 bases line up with TRBD2. J gave up 5 bases and V 3 bases, and 10 bases lay outside the gene matches. The germline V gene encodes CDR1 LGHNA and CDR2 YNFKEQ. This CDR3 has 17 amino acids. DNA for the CDR3: TGTGCCAGCAGCCACTTAGCGGGGGGAGTAGCAAACAATGAGCAGTTCTTC. Residues: CASSHLAGGVANNEQFF.

The chain employs TRBV13 and TRBJ2-5, with D maybe TRBD2 (6 bases). The CDR3 length is 14 residues. Trimming pared 5 bases from V and 4 bases from J, leaving 14 bases between. The germline V gene encodes CDR1 PRHDT and CDR2 FYEKMQ (reference sequence). CDR3 loop: CASSLLGSGETQYF. CDR3 in DNA: TGTGCCAGCAGCCTCCTCGGTAGCGGAGAGACCCAGTACTTC.

This clone was recorded only once. This rearrangement joins TRBV2 to TRBJ2-2; D is unresolved. The CDR3 runs to 17 residues. V was trimmed by 8 bases and J by 0 bases, leaving 19 bases between them. Per the germline V gene, CDR1 is SNHLY and CDR2 is FYNNEI. CDR3 sequence: CASGFPAGIANTGELFF. CDR3 coding DNA: TGTGCCAGCGGCTTCCCCGCAGGCATAGCGAACACCGGGGAGCTGTTTTTT. Full variable domain (remainder filled in from reference TRBV2 and TRBJ2-2): EPEVTQTPSHQVTQMGQEVILRCVPISNHLYFYWYRQILGQKVEFLVSFYNNEISEKSEIFDDQFSVERPDGSNFTLKIRSTKLEDSAMYFCASGFPAGIANTGELFFGEGSRLTVL.

V gene TRBV4-1 combines with J gene TRBJ1-2; the match to TRBD1 covers 9 bases. The CDR3 is 15 amino acids. The V gene end was trimmed by 3 bases and the J gene end by 2 bases; junction bases not matched to a gene: 4. Germline V gene sequence: CDR1 MGHRA, CDR2 YSYEKL. CDR3 nucleotide sequence: TGCGCCAGCAGCCAGGCCGGGACAGGGAACTATGGCTACACCTTC. It specifies CASSQAGTGNYGYTF.